The next 29 T cell receptor beta chains were all read from a single sample in a study of cytomegalovirus exposure and HLA in healthy donors. TCRdb keeps only in-frame clones here, not all; method: immunoSEQ multiplex PCR. Among more than 100,000 clones listed, more than 75% were seen once. The specimen sequenced was PBMCs. Receptors originate from a woman aged 18 to 35 in good health and CMV-seropositive.

The CDR3 DNA sequence: TGTGCCAGCAGTTTGGGGGCCCTCTACAATGAGCAGTTCTTC. Protein product: CASSLGALYNEQFF. The chain has TRBV27 and TRBJ2-1; D possibly corresponds to TRBD1 (6 bases). Germline V gene data show CDR1 as MNHEY and CDR2 as SMNVEV (reference sequence). The CDR3 sequence is 14 residues long. Trimming cost V 3 bases and J 3 bases, with 9 bases left between them.

This sequence joins TRBV25-1 and TRBJ2-7; 10 bases agree with TRBD2. The CDR3 runs to 14 residues. Trimming at V came to 8 bases and at J to 5 bases, leaving 9 bases not matched to a gene. Per germline, CDR1 MGHDK and CDR2 SYGVNS. CDR3 sequence (DNA): TGTGCCAGCCTAGGCAGCGGGAGGGTTAACGAGCAGTACTTC. It specifies CASLGSGRVNEQYF.

The table lists this clone with a count of one. This chain uses TRBV2 with TRBJ2-4; weak D call: TRBD2 (5 bases). Germline-derived CDR1 and CDR2 are SNHLY and FYNNEI. The CDR3 is 13 residues long. Between the trimmed V and J ends, which lost 6 bases and 5 bases, there was a span of 11 bases. CDR3 region: CASSFVRENIQYF. The CDR3 region has the DNA TGTGCCAGCAGCTTTGTGAGGGAAAACATTCAGTACTTC.

The V call is TRBV29-1, the J call TRBJ2-7, with a tentative D call TRBD2 (5 bases). The CDR3 consists of 13 residues. V lost 2 bases to trimming and J lost 4 bases, with 12 bases between them. Germline assignment: CDR1 SQVTM and CDR2 ANQGSEA. The CDR3 protein is CSVESFRGYEQYF. DNA of the CDR3: TGCAGCGTTGAATCTTTTCGGGGATACGAGCAGTACTTC.

This rearrangement joins TRBV6-6 to TRBJ1-1; D ambiguous. The V gene lost 5 bases and the J gene lost 3 bases, with 13 bases spanning the gap. CDR3 size: 14 residues. Germline CDR1 MNHNY, CDR2 SVGAGI (reference sequence). CDR3 residues: CASSISEGYTEAFF. DNA of the CDR3: TGTGCCAGCAGTATCTCAGAGGGCTACACTGAAGCTTTCTTT.

The rearrangement links TRBV7-9 to TRBJ2-5, with TRBD1 matching 8 bases. The CDR3 is made up of 14 amino acids. Trimming took 1 base from V and 2 from J; bases not matched to a gene: 0. The germline CDR1 and CDR2 sequences are SEHNR and FQNEAQ (reference sequence). CDR3 DNA sequence: TGTGCCAGCAGCTTAGGGACAGGGCAAGAGACCCAGTACTTC. This sequence encodes CASSLGTGQETQYF.

The chain couples TRBV7-8 to TRBJ1-5, with 9 bases aligning to TRBD1. The CDR3 sequence is 17 residues long. In germline, CDR1 is SGHVS, CDR2 FQNEAQ. The J segment lost 5 bases and the V segment lost 5 bases, leaving 13 bases of the junction unmatched. The CDR3 nucleotides read TGTGCCAGCAGCCTTCATAGGGACAGGGATCGGGATCAGCCCCAGCATTTT. Its translation: CASSLHRDRDRDQPQHF. The full variable domain, with the rest looked up from reference TRBV7-8 and TRBJ1-5, is GAGVSQSPRYKVAKRGQDVALRCDPISGHVSLFWYQQALGQGPEFLTYFQNEAQLDKSGLPSDRFFAERPEGSVSTLKIQRTQQEDSAVYLCASSLHRDRDRDQPQHFGDGTRLSIL.

V is TRBV9 and J is TRBJ1-4; TRBD1 might be the D (5 bases). Germline V gene sequence: CDR1 SGDLS, CDR2 YYNGEE. V dropped 5 bases and J dropped 2 bases, with 13 bases sitting between them. This CDR3 spans 15 amino acids. The CDR3 is CASSSGGSTNEKLFF. The CDR3 DNA sequence: TGTGCCAGCAGTAGCGGGGGTTCCACTAATGAAAAACTGTTTTTT.

This chain connects TRBV5-6 to TRBJ1-2; D is perhaps TRBD1 (6 bases). The V gene lost 5 bases and the J gene lost 6 bases, with 11 bases spanning the gap. The germline CDR1 and CDR2 sequences are SGHDT and YYEEEE. The CDR3 contains 12 residues. The CDR3 here is CASSSQGDGYTF. The CDR3 DNA sequence: TGTGCCAGCAGTTCACAGGGTGATGGCTACACCTTC. The whole variable domain, remainder taken from reference TRBV5-6 and TRBJ1-2, is DAGVTQSPTHLIKTRGQQVTLRCSPKSGHDTVSWYQQALGQGPQFIFQYYEEEERQRGNFPDRFSGHQFPNYSSELNVNALLLGDSALYLCASSSQGDGYTFGSGTRLTVV.

The chain links TRBV5-1 to TRBJ2-1; the match to TRBD2 covers 9 bases. The CDR3 has 16 amino acids. Germline lookup yields CDR1 SGHRS and CDR2 YFSETQ. Trimming took 4 bases from V and 8 from J; bases not matched to a gene: 13. The CDR3 loop reads CASSATTSGVKDEQFF. The CDR3, as DNA: TGCGCCAGCAGCGCCACGACTAGCGGCGTCAAGGATGAGCAGTTCTTC.

The chain combines TRBV4-3 with TRBJ2-3, with TRBD1 matching over 7 bases. The V and J ends lost 0 bases and 2 bases, in that order; junction bases with no gene match: 5. CDR1 is LGHNA and CDR2 is YSLEER in the germline V gene. This CDR3 contains 16 residues. Here the CDR3 reads CASSQDSQGFTDTQYF. In DNA, the CDR3 is TGCGCCAGCAGCCAAGACTCACAGGGGTTCACAGATACGCAGTATTTT.

The rearrangement joins TRBV19 to TRBJ2-5; D unresolved. The CDR3 runs 14 residues. V lost 6 bases and J lost 0, with 11 bases in between. Germline V gene lookup returns CDR1 LNHDA and CDR2 SQIVND (reference sequence). CDR3 coding DNA: TGTGCCAGTAGCCTACAGCCGTACCAAGAGACCCAGTACTTC. Translating it yields CASSLQPYQETQYF.

The chain uses TRBV6-5 and TRBJ2-5; a possible D gene is TRBD1 (5 bases). Germline values: CDR1 MNHEY, CDR2 SVGAGI. The length of the CDR3 is 14 residues. Trimming shortened V by 0 bases and J by 5 bases, and 10 bases separated the two germline ends. The CDR3: CASSYSRAAETQYF. The CDR3 nucleotides are TGTGCCAGCAGTTACTCCAGGGCAGCGGAGACCCAGTACTTC.

This chain uses TRBV7-6 with TRBJ1-1; possibly TRBD1 for D (6 bases). CDR1 and CDR2 (germline): SGHVS, FNYEAQ. V gave up 5 bases and J gave up 1 base, with 11 bases separating them. This CDR3 spans 14 amino acids. Here the CDR3 DNA reads TGTGCCAGCAGCGGCCGGACAGAGAACACTGAAGCTTTCTTT. Translation gives CASSGRTENTEAFF.

The V gene is TRBV7-9, the J gene TRBJ2-1; 8 bases line up with TRBD2. Trimming cost V 4 bases and J 6 bases; bases outside gene matches: 14. CDR1 and CDR2 (germline): SEHNR, FQNEAQ (reference sequence). CDR3 length: 17 residues. The CDR3 spells CASSSSTSGSPRNEQFF. The CDR3 DNA reads TGTGCCAGCAGCTCTAGCACGAGCGGGAGCCCCCGCAATGAGCAGTTCTTC.

The table lists this clone with a few counts. This chain's CDR3 is CASSGRDNTYEQYF. CDR3 in DNA: TGTGCCAGCAGCGGCCGGGACAACACCTACGAGCAGTACTTC. The V call is TRBV9, the J call TRBJ2-7, with D possibly TRBD1 on 6 matching bases. The ends were cut back, 3 bases at V and 2 bases at J, with 12 bases in the middle. CDR3 length: 14 residues. CDR1 SGDLS and CDR2 YYNGEE come from the germline V gene. Full variable domain (rest looked up from reference TRBV9 and TRBJ2-7): DSGVTQTPKHLITATGQRVTLRCSPRSGDLSVYWYQQSLDQGLQFLIQYYNGEERAKGNILERFSAQQFPDLHSELNLSSLELGDSALYFCASSGRDNTYEQYFGPGTRLTVT.

This chain connects TRBV2 to TRBJ1-2; 7 positions match TRBD1. V lost 5 bases and J lost 8; bases outside the gene matches: 11. The CDR3 has 14 amino acids. The germline CDR1 and CDR2 sequences are SNHLY and FYNNEI. Here the CDR3 DNA reads TGTGCCAGCAGTCTCGACAGGGTCGGCGGCGGCTACACCTTC. Translated: CASSLDRVGGGYTF.

This chain connects TRBV14 to TRBJ2-7; D is perhaps TRBD1 (5 bases). Trimming stripped 4 bases from V and 7 bases from J, with 14 bases between. The germline V gene encodes CDR1 SGHDN and CDR2 FVKESK. The CDR3 is 13 residues long. CDR3: CASSRPFQGEQYF. DNA for the CDR3: TGTGCCAGCAGCCGTCCGTTCCAGGGAGAGCAGTACTTC.

This chain uses TRBV6-6 with TRBJ1-4, with D unresolved. The CDR3 length is 13 residues. Germline V gene sequence: CDR1 MNHNY, CDR2 SVGAGI (reference sequence). V shed 2 bases and J shed 4 bases, with 5 bases lying between them. The CDR3 bases are TGTGCCAGCAGTTACCCTTATAATGAAAAACTGTTTTTT. Its translation is CASSYPYNEKLFF.

The chain recombines TRBV5-8 with TRBJ1-3; perhaps TRBD1 as D (5 bases). With 0 bases removed from V and 3 bases from J, the gap between germline ends came to 10 bases. The CDR3 is 15 amino acids. Germline V gene data show CDR1 as SGHTS and CDR2 as YDEGEE. CDR3 nucleotides: TGTGCCAGCAGCTTGGGTAGGGGCCGTGGAAACACCATATATTTT. Its protein is CASSLGRGRGNTIYF.

The genes are TRBV18 and TRBJ2-7, with TRBD1 as a possible D gene (6 bases). The CDR3 sequence is 12 residues long. Trimming removed 2 bases from V and 7 bases from J, with 9 bases in between. Germline-derived CDR1 and CDR2 are KGHSH and LQKENI. Here the CDR3 reads CASSPTGIEQYF. The CDR3 nucleotides are TGTGCCAGCTCACCAACAGGGATAGAGCAGTACTTC. Looking up the rest from reference TRBV18 and TRBJ2-7 gives the full variable domain: NAGVMQNPRHLVRRRGQEARLRCSPMKGHSHVYWYRQLPEEGLKFMVYLQKENIIDESGMPKERFSAEFPKEGPSILRIQQVVRGDSAAYFCASSPTGIEQYFGPGTRLTVT.

The CDR3 loop reads CASSPRSQQGLNTEAFF. The CDR3 DNA sequence: TGTGCCAGCTCACCACGCTCCCAACAGGGACTGAACACTGAAGCTTTCTTT. The V gene is TRBV18, the J gene TRBJ1-1, with a tentative D call TRBD1 (6 bases). V lost 1 base to trimming and J lost 0 bases, with 15 bases between them. The germline V gene encodes CDR1 KGHSH and CDR2 LQKENI. The CDR3 is made up of 17 amino acids.

The chain links TRBV6-1 to TRBJ2-1, with a tentative D call TRBD2 (5 bases). The CDR3 spans 12 residues. V lost 7 bases, J lost 6 bases, and 10 bases lay in between. In germline, CDR1 is MNHNS, CDR2 SASEGT. The CDR3 nucleotides are TGTGCCAGCAAAAGCGCGGGCAATGAGCAGTTCTTC. It specifies CASKSAGNEQFF.

V usage is TRBV18 and J usage is TRBJ2-5; tentative D call: TRBD1 (6 bases). The germline CDR1 and CDR2 sequences are KGHSH and LQKENI. Trimming removed 3 bases at V and 1 base at J, with 12 bases between. CDR3 length: 15 amino acids. The CDR3 here is CASSPYRQVQETQYF. In DNA, the CDR3 is TGTGCCAGCTCACCCTACAGACAGGTCCAAGAGACCCAGTACTTC.

This clone appeared once. The chain has TRBV6-5 and TRBJ2-2, with 9 positions matching TRBD1. Germline CDR1 is MNHEY and CDR2 is SVGAGI. With 6 bases clipped from V and 2 bases from J, the junction kept 1 base outside the gene matches. The CDR3 is 14 amino acids. In DNA form, the CDR3 reads TGTGCCAGCAGGGACAGGGGAAACACCGGGGAGCTGTTTTTT. Its protein product is CASRDRGNTGELFF.

This rearrangement joins TRBV6-4 to TRBJ2-1; D is undetermined. CDR1 MRHNA and CDR2 SNTAGT come from the germline V gene. The V end lost 6 bases, the J end lost 6 bases, and 21 bases lay between the germline ends. The CDR3 sequence is 16 residues long. The DNA for the CDR3 is TGTGCCAGCAGAGAGACCCACTATCTAGGAAGCAATGAGCAGTTCTTC. Its protein product is CASRETHYLGSNEQFF.

In its sample, this clone was seen once. V usage is TRBV4-1 and J usage is TRBJ2-3; maybe TRBD2 (6 bases). Germline V gene lookup returns CDR1 MGHRA and CDR2 YSYEKL. The length of the CDR3 is 14 residues. V lost 3 bases and J 6 bases, leaving 13 bases between the germline ends. The CDR3 DNA is TGCGCCAGCAGCCAGCTGGGACTGTTGGATACGCAGTATTTT. Its translation: CASSQLGLLDTQYF.

The CDR3 coding sequence is TGTGCCAGCAGCGAGCCGGGACAGGGCGAAGAGACCCAGTACTTC. This gives the protein CASSEPGQGEETQYF. V and J are TRBV7-3 and TRBJ2-5, with 9 bases matching TRBD1. Germline CDR1 is SGHTA and CDR2 is FQGTGA. The V segment lost 5 bases and the J segment 3 bases; nucleotides outside the gene matches: 7. The CDR3 contains 15 residues.

V usage is TRBV5-6 and J usage is TRBJ1-3; D remains ambiguous. This CDR3 comprises 15 residues. CDR1 is SGHDT and CDR2 is YYEEEE in the germline V gene. V was cut by 4 bases and J by 3 bases, with 14 bases left in between. CDR3 DNA sequence: TGTGCCAGCAGCAACCCTTCGGGGAGTGGAAACACCATATATTTT. It translates to CASSNPSGSGNTIYF.